The clone carrying this TCR beta chain was seen a single time. This sample was included in a study of blood T cell repertoires in COVID-19. This CDR3 comprises 14 residues. V lost 6 bases, J lost 8 bases, and 10 bases stayed unmatched. CDR1 SGHTA and CDR2 FQGTGA come from the germline V gene. Authors' processing steps: It was from reference gene primer amplification that nucleated cell counts were estimated. Some clones are missing from TCRdb's copy, which holds only in-frame ones; the method was immunoSEQ multiplex PCR. The D gene and trimming were derived from the DNA, and the V and J assignments and clone size from that table. The profile shows 200,000 to 250,000 clones, approximately 80% of them singletons.

The chain uses TRBV7-3 and TRBJ2-7, with TRBD1 matching over 10 bases. The TCR was taken from a middle-aged man who had recovered from COVID-19. Sequencing used PBMCs or T cells enriched from blood (not recorded which). CDR3 sequence (DNA): TGTGCCAGCAGTCTAAGGGACAGGGGAGGTCAGCAGTACTTC. Amino acids: CASSLRDRGGQQYF.